This T cell receptor (beta chain) was recovered during a study of CD8+CD57+ T cells in acquired aplastic anemia. Whole-study context: Mean yield of DNA from sorted CD4+ and CD8+ cells was about 3.2 ug.

Trimming at V came to 5 bases and at J to 6 bases, leaving 5 bases not matched to a gene. The germline gives CDR1 SGHTA, CDR2 FQGNSA. The CDR3 spans 13 residues. The use of genomic DNA as template underpinned the TCR beta VDJ and CDR3 profiling. TCRdb analysed the reads with MiXCR anew, one entry per CDR3 protein. The data contain 200,000 to 250,000 distinct CDR3 sequences, approximately 45% of them singletons. Patients sequenced had flow cytometry evidence of CD8+CD57+ cell expansion. Severe acquired aplastic anemia was the diagnosis recorded for all patients. Sampling of blood occurred while the patients had still received no therapy.

The clonotype was recovered from a human donor with aplastic anemia. The chain employs TRBV7-2 and TRBJ2-7; 9 positions match TRBD1. The sample was sorted CD4+, CD8+, or CD8+CD57+ T cells (not recorded which) from PBMCs. The DNA of the CDR3 is TGTGCCAGCAGCGGGAGGACAGGGGTCGAGCAGTACTTC. Amino acid sequence: CASSGRTGVEQYF.